The 15 T cell receptor beta chains below all came from one sample that was sequenced in a study of identical twins. TCRdb processed the 5' RACE reads anew with MiXCR; each CDR3 protein has one entry. The sample consists of 690,000 or so distinct CDR3 sequences, 8.5% to 9% of them appearing once. These data were also reused for a study on yellow fever vaccine responses in identical twins.

The sequenced material came from PBMCs. Receptors originate from a woman in her late teens or twenties in good health.

This clonotype turned up a few times. The chain employs TRBV5-4 and TRBJ2-1; weak D call: TRBD1 (6 bases). The germline V and J ends were trimmed by 0 bases and 4 bases, with 11 bases remaining between them. CDR3 length: 15 residues. The germline V gene encodes CDR1 SGHNT and CDR2 YYREEE (reference sequence). The CDR3 loop is CASSLDGTRYNEQFF. The CDR3, as DNA: TGTGCCAGCAGCTTGGACGGGACAAGGTACAATGAGCAGTTCTTC.

CDR3 sequence: CASSLLGIVEQFF. Here the CDR3 DNA reads TGTGCCAGCAGCTTATTGGGCATCGTGGAGCAGTTCTTC. V gene TRBV11-2 combines with J gene TRBJ2-1; D gene unclear. CDR1 and CDR2 (germline): SGHAT, FQNNGV. Between the trimmed V and J ends, which lost 2 bases and 10 bases, there was a span of 12 bases. CDR3 size: 13 residues.

Only a few counts were recorded for this clonotype. The chain uses TRBV20-1 and TRBJ1-2; D gene unclear. The CDR3 runs 14 residues. The V and J ends lost 1 base and 4 bases respectively, with 13 bases between them. CDR1 is DFQATT and CDR2 is SNEGSKA in the germline V gene (reference sequence). The CDR3: CSARVLDPIYGYTF. The CDR3 DNA follows: TGCAGTGCTAGAGTGTTAGATCCCATCTATGGCTACACCTTC.

The chain uses TRBV7-2 and TRBJ2-7, with D perhaps TRBD1 (5 bases). The V gene lost 0 bases and the J gene lost 3 bases, with 12 bases spanning the gap. This CDR3 has 15 amino acids. Germline V gene sequence: CDR1 SGHTA, CDR2 FQGNSA. In DNA, the CDR3 is TGTGCCAGCAGCTTAGCGCTAGGGGTTGGCTACGAGCAGTACTTC. Protein product: CASSLALGVGYEQYF.

This clonotype was counted between two and nine times. The chain couples TRBV19 to TRBJ1-2, with a possible D match to TRBD1 (6 bases). The CDR3 runs 15 residues. Per the germline V gene, CDR1 is LNHDA and CDR2 is SQIVND (reference sequence). V lost 5 bases, J lost 6 bases, and 19 bases lay in between. Here the CDR3 reads CASSPTGTRNDGYTF. CDR3 coding DNA: TGTGCCAGTAGTCCAACCGGGACAAGAAACGATGGCTACACCTTC.

The rearrangement uses TRBV20-1 and TRBJ2-1; 7 nucleotides line up with TRBD2. J lost 7 bases, V lost 6 bases, and 18 bases had no gene match. The CDR3 sequence is 16 residues long. The germline gives CDR1 DFQATT, CDR2 SNEGSKA (reference sequence). The CDR3 bases are TGCAGTGCCCCAAGGGGTGCGGGAGACCTTTTGAATGAGCAGTTCTTC. It specifies CSAPRGAGDLLNEQFF.

This chain connects TRBV7-2 to TRBJ2-7, with TRBD1 as a possible D gene (5 bases). Trimming left V 7 bases short and J 3 bases short, with 19 bases between. Germline V gene data show CDR1 as SGHTA and CDR2 as FQGNSA. The CDR3 sequence is 15 residues long. CDR3 bases: TGTGCCAGCACTTCTCAAGCTGGGGCCCACTACGAGCAGTACTTC. This sequence encodes CASTSQAGAHYEQYF.

Ten or more counts support this clonotype. The genes are TRBV4-3 and TRBJ2-5; D not resolved. Trimming removed 0 bases at V and 3 bases at J, with 11 bases between. The CDR3 totals 15 residues. The germline V gene has CDR1 LGHNA and CDR2 YSLEER. The CDR3 DNA reads as TGCGCCAGCAGCCAAGAGTTTTCCAGGAAAGAGACCCAGTACTTC. It specifies CASSQEFSRKETQYF.

This clonotype came up a few times. This sequence joins TRBV5-1 and TRBJ2-7, with 11 bases lining up with TRBD2. CDR1 and CDR2 from the germline V gene are SGHRS and YFSETQ. The CDR3 runs 17 residues. The junction had 14 bases not matched to a gene; V was cut back by 4 bases and J by 5 bases. CDR3 sequence (DNA): TGCGCCAGCAGCGCAACCCTTACGACTAGCGGGATAGACGAGCAGTACTTC. It encodes CASSATLTTSGIDEQYF.

This sequence joins TRBV14 and TRBJ2-3; the match to TRBD1 covers 9 bases. Trimming removed 1 base from V and 10 bases from J; junction bases left unmatched: 9. The germline CDR1 and CDR2 sequences are SGHDN and FVKESK. CDR3 length equals 15 residues. The CDR3 DNA reads TGTGCCAGCAGCCAAGGGGGACAGGGAAAAATGTCGCAGTATTTT. Its protein is CASSQGGQGKMSQYF.

DNA for the CDR3: TGTGCCAGCGGCCAGCGACAAAGCAATCAGCCCCAGCATTTT. Encoded protein: CASGQRQSNQPQHF. This sequence joins TRBV28 and TRBJ1-5; D remains ambiguous. There are 14 residues in the CDR3. Trimming took 8 bases from V and 1 from J, leaving 12 bases between them. The germline V gene has CDR1 MDHEN and CDR2 SYDVKM. The full variable domain, in which reference TRBV28 and TRBJ1-5 provide the parts outside the CDR3, is DVKVTQSSRYLVKRTGEKVFLECVQDMDHENMFWYRQDPGLGLRLIYFSYDVKMKEKGDIPEGYSVSREKKERFSLILESASTNQTSMYLCASGQRQSNQPQHFGDGTRLSIL.

At least ten counts were recorded for this clonotype. This chain links TRBV10-3 with TRBJ2-5; 7 bases match TRBD2. From germline, CDR1 is ENHRY and CDR2 SYGVKD. The CDR3 consists of 13 residues. Trimming cost V 3 bases and J 3 bases; bases outside gene matches: 1. In nucleotides, the CDR3 is TGTGCCATCAGTGAAGGACTAGAAGAGACCCAGTACTTC. Translating gives CAISEGLEETQYF.

CDR3 region: CATSDLTHNEQFF. The CDR3 DNA sequence: TGTGCCACCAGTGATTTGACCCACAATGAGCAGTTCTTC. This chain links TRBV24-1 with TRBJ2-1; no firm D call. V was pared by 0 bases and J by 5 bases, with 4 bases between. This CDR3 contains 13 residues. CDR1 and CDR2 from the germline V gene are KGHDR and SFDVKD.

The sample holds a few counts of this clonotype. The J gene is TRBJ2-6, the V gene TRBV29-1; the match to TRBD2 covers 10 bases. The trim removed 4 bases at V and 0 bases at J, leaving 12 bases unmatched. This CDR3 region has 19 residues. CDR1 is SQVTM, CDR2 ANQGSEA, per germline. CDR3 residues: CSVVRVGTSVTSGANVLTF. The CDR3 DNA sequence: TGCAGCGTTGTTCGGGTCGGGACTAGCGTCACCTCTGGGGCCAACGTCCTGACTTTC.

The chain is built from TRBV6-2 or TRBV6-3 and TRBJ2-2; D not resolved. Germline-derived CDR1 and CDR2 are MNHEY and SVGEGT. This CDR3 is built from 15 residues. Trimming left V 4 bases short and J 5 bases short, with 14 bases between. The chain's CDR3 is CASSSGRVVTGELFF. As DNA, the CDR3 is TGTGCCAGCAGTTCGGGCCGGGTTGTGACCGGGGAGCTGTTTTTT.